The clone carrying this T cell receptor (beta chain) was observed once. Its cognate antigen is unknown. This specimen belongs to a study of T cell responses to AZD1222 COVID-19 vaccine. Whole-study results and caveats: Regions 160-218 and 743-854 dominated among vaccine-associated CD4 TCRs spanning spike. Spike-specific TCR breadth and depth grew following two AZD1222 doses. Clonal diversity was possibly underestimated; the donors were predominantly white British and more often female.

Data came from immunoSEQ multiplex PCR; TCRdb stores just in-frame clones and leaves some out. The sample gives 80,000 to 130,000 clones, approximately 90% of which show up once; 3% to 3.5% is in the top ten. Material: peripheral blood, obtained on day 0 of AZD1222 vaccination. The TCR originated in an adult in good health.

DNA of the CDR3: TGTGCCAGCAGCTTAGTGGCACAGGTGGGGGACGAGCAGTACTTC. Its translation: CASSLVAQVGDEQYF. The chain links TRBV7-2 to TRBJ2-7; D tentatively reads TRBD1 or TRBD2 (5 bases each). The CDR3 sequence is 15 residues long. Per the germline V gene, CDR1 is SGHTA and CDR2 is FQGNSA. V was trimmed by 1 base and J by 5 bases, leaving 15 bases between them.